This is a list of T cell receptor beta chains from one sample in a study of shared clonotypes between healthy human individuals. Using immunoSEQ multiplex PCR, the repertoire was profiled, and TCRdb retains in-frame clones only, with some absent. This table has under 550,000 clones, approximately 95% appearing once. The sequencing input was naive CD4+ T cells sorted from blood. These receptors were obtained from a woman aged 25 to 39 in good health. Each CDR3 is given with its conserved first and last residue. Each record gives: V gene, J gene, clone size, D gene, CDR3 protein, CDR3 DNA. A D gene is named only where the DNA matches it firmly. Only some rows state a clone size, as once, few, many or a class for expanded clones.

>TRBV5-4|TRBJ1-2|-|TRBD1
CASSRTGQGHGYTF
TGTGCCAGCAGCCGTACGGGACAGGGTCATGGCTACACCTTC
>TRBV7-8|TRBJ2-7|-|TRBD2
CASSSHLAGISYEQYF
TGTGCCAGCAGCTCCCACCTAGCGGGAATCTCCTACGAGCAGTACTTC
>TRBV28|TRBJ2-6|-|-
CASSFRGSGANVLTF
TGTGCCAGCAGTTTTCGAGGGTCTGGGGCCAACGTCCTGACTTTC
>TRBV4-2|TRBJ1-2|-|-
CASSPRSELYGYTF
TGTGCCAGCAGCCCCAGGAGCGAACTCTATGGCTACACCTTC
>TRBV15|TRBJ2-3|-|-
CATRRGFSTDTQYF
TGTGCCACCAGGAGGGGGTTTAGCACAGATACGCAGTATTTT
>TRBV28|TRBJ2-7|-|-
CASTNPGSAYEQYF
TGTGCCAGCACAAACCCCGGTTCTGCCTACGAGCAGTACTTC
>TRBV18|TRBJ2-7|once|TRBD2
CASSPPGGSYEQYF
TGTGCCAGCTCACCACCGGGGGGGTCCTACGAGCAGTACTTC
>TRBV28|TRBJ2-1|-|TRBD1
CASGQASYNEQFF
TGTGCCAGCGGACAGGCCTCCTACAATGAGCAGTTCTTC
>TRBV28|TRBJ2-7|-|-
CASSLPTGSSYEQYF
TGTGCCAGCAGCCTACCGACAGGTAGCTCCTACGAGCAGTACTTC
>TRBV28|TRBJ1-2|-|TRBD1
CAITTGGIGYGYTF
TGTGCCATTACAACAGGGGGGATTGGGTATGGCTACACCTTC
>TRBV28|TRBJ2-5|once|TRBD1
CASSFTGAETQYF
TGTGCCAGCAGTTTTACAGGGGCAGAGACCCAGTACTTC
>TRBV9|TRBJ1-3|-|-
CASSPRNTGNTIYF
TGTGCCAGCAGCCCCCGGAACACTGGAAACACCATATATTTT
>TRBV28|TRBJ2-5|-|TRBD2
CASTSGLASEQYF
TGTGCCAGCACCTCCGGACTAGCGTCTGAGCAGTACTTC
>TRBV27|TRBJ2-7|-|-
CASSAGTGWGTYEQYF
TGTGCCAGCAGTGCCGGGACCGGCTGGGGCACCTACGAGCAGTACTTC
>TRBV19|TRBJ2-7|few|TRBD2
CASSIPGLVSEQYF
TGTGCCAGTAGTATCCCGGGACTAGTGTCAGAGCAGTACTTC
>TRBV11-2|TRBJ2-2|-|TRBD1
CASSRRSGQGTGELFF
TGTGCCAGCAGCCGACGTTCGGGACAGGGAACCGGGGAGCTGTTTTTT
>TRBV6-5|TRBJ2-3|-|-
CASSYSIQGDTQYF
TGTGCCAGCAGTTACTCGATACAGGGTGATACGCAGTATTTT
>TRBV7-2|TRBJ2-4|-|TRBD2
CASSDSLGTSKNIQYF
TGTGCCAGCAGCGACAGTCTTGGGACTAGCAAAAACATTCAGTACTTC
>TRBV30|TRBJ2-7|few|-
CAWSVGGNSYEQYF
TGTGCCTGGAGTGTAGGTGGTAACTCCTACGAGCAGTACTTC
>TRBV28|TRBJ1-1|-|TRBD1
CASSSTGTGSTEAFF
TGTGCCAGCAGTTCTACAGGGACAGGAAGCACTGAAGCTTTCTTT
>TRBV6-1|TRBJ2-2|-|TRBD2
CASSDTIKGLADTGELFF
TGTGCCAGCAGTGACACCATCAAAGGACTAGCGGACACCGGGGAGCTGTTTTTT
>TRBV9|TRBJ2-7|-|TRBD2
CASSGQVGAGGVQQYF
TGTGCCAGCAGCGGCCAGGTCGGGGCGGGAGGCGTTCAGCAGTACTTC
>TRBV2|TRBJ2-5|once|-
CASSGWTEETQYF
TGTGCCAGCAGTGGGTGGACAGAAGAGACCCAGTACTTC
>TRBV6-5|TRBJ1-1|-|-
CASTGGLEAFF
TGTGCCAGCACGGGCGGACTTGAAGCTTTCTTT
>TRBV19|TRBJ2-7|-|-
CASTHRGGLSSYEQYF
TGTGCCAGTACCCACCGCGGGGGCCTTAGCTCCTACGAGCAGTACTTC
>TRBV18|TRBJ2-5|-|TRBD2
CASSPPSSGNFATQYF
TGTGCCAGCTCACCACCGTCTAGCGGGAACTTCGCGACCCAGTACTTC
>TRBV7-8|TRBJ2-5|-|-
CASSRGGRTRETQYF
TGTGCCAGCAGCCGGGGCGGGCGGACGCGAGAGACCCAGTACTTC
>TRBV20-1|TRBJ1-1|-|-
CSARPLTEAFF
TGCAGTGCTAGGCCACTCACTGAAGCTTTCTTT
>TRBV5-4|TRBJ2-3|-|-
CASSGSWENRDTQYF
TGTGCCAGCAGTGGGTCCTGGGAGAACAGAGATACGCAGTATTTT
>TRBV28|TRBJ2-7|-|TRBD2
CASSLSGGSPREQYF
TGTGCCAGCAGTTTGAGCGGGGGGAGCCCCCGCGAGCAGTACTTC
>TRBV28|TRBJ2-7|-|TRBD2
CASKPPGLGFYEQYF
TGTGCCAGCAAACCCCCCGGACTAGGATTCTACGAGCAGTACTTC
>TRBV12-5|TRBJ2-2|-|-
CASGLSPGELFF
TGTGCTAGTGGTTTATCCCCCGGGGAGCTGTTTTTT
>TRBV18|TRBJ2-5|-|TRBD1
CASSRSTGAQETQYF
TGTGCCAGCTCACGTTCAACAGGGGCCCAAGAGACCCAGTACTTC
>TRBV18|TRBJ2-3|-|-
CASHEGGGKYF
TGTGCCAGCCACGAGGGGGGAGGCAAGTATTTT
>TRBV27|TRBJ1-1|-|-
CASSFRGPGTEAFF
TGTGCCAGCAGTTTTAGAGGGCCGGGCACTGAAGCTTTCTTT
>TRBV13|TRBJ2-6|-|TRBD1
CASMDRGWGGANVLTF
TGTGCCAGCATGGACAGGGGTTGGGGAGGGGCCAACGTCCTGACTTTC
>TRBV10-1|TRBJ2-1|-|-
CASSESGNSYNEQFF
TGCGCCAGCAGTGAGTCGGGGAACTCCTACAATGAGCAGTTCTTC
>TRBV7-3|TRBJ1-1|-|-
CASSLVTNTEAFF
TGTGCCAGCAGCTTAGTCACGAACACTGAAGCTTTCTTT
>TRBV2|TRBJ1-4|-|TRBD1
CASRQGAFEKLFF
TGTGCCAGCAGACAGGGGGCTTTTGAAAAACTGTTTTTT
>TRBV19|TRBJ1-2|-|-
CASSIKSGETYGYTF
TGTGCCAGTAGTATAAAGTCGGGGGAGACCTATGGCTACACCTTC
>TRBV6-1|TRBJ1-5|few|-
CASSEREGFQPQHF
TGTGCCAGCAGTGAAAGGGAGGGGTTTCAGCCCCAGCATTTT
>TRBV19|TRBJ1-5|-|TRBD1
CASSIHSGTVNQPQHF
TGTGCCAGTAGTATCCATTCCGGGACAGTCAATCAGCCCCAGCATTTT
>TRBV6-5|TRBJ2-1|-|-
CASSGTGVGGNEQFF
TGTGCCAGCAGTGGTACGGGAGTGGGCGGTAATGAGCAGTTCTTC
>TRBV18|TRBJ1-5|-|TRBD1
CASSPRTGSNQPQHF
TGTGCCAGCTCACCCCGGACAGGGAGCAATCAGCCCCAGCATTTT
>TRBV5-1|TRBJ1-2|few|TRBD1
CASSSPGGGGYTF
TGCGCCAGCAGCTCCCCAGGGGGAGGTGGCTACACCTTC
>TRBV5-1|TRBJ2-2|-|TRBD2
CASSPGLAGATGELFF
TGCGCCAGCAGCCCGGGACTAGCGGGAGCCACCGGGGAGCTGTTTTTT
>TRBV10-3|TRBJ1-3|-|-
CAISERTGEDTIYF
TGTGCCATCAGTGAAAGGACGGGGGAGGACACCATATATTTT
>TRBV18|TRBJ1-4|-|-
CASSPQGLELFF
TGTGCCAGCTCACCACAGGGACTAGAACTGTTTTTT
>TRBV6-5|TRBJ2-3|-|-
CASSYRKKADTQYF
TGTGCCAGCAGTTATCGTAAAAAAGCAGATACGCAGTATTTT